Listed here are 32 T cell receptor beta chains from one sample, sequenced in a study of cytomegalovirus exposure and HLA in healthy donors. The primer mix had 60 Vbeta and 13 Jbeta primers. The protocol was immunoSEQ multiplex PCR, while the TCRdb copy is restricted to in-frame clones and leaves out a portion. This repertoire shows under 150,000 clones, 65% to 85% found once; its top ten account for 1.2%. Sequencing used PBMCs. Source of these receptors: a boy younger than 18 in good health and CMV-seronegative.

The CDR3 is CASRDRVSYEQYF. In DNA form, the CDR3 reads TGTGCCAGCAGGGACAGGGTTTCCTACGAGCAGTACTTC. V is TRBV6-1 and J is TRBJ2-7; 8 bases align to TRBD1. The CDR3 extends over 13 amino acids. V gave up 6 bases and J gave up 1 base; unmatched junction bases: 2. Per the germline V gene, CDR1 is MNHNS and CDR2 is SASEGT.

V and J are TRBV5-4 and TRBJ2-3; D may be TRBD1 (5 bases). CDR3 size: 16 residues. CDR1 and CDR2 (germline): SGHNT, YYREEE (reference sequence). V lost 7 bases, J lost 2 bases, and 20 bases lay in between. The CDR3 bases are TGTGCCAGCTCCGCGTTGACAGACACCTACACAGATACGCAGTATTTT. Protein product: CASSALTDTYTDTQYF.

The chain employs TRBV6-5 and TRBJ1-2; weak D call: TRBD1 (5 bases). The germline gives CDR1 MNHEY, CDR2 SVGAGI. Trimming left V 0 bases short and J 6 bases short, with 11 bases between. CDR3 length: 14 amino acids. The CDR3 DNA is TGTGCCAGCAGTTACTCGAGCAGGGAGGATGGCTACACCTTC. Its protein product is CASSYSSREDGYTF.

This clone was seen only once. The chain employs TRBV5-4 and TRBJ2-3; 15 positions match TRBD2. The CDR3 runs to 16 residues. Germline V lookup: CDR1 SGHNT, CDR2 YYREEE (reference sequence). The V gene end was trimmed by 0 bases and the J gene end by 5 bases; junction bases not matched to a gene: 1. CDR3 nucleotides: TGTGCCAGCAGCTTGGGGACTAGCGGGAGGGAAGATACGCAGTATTTT. Translation: CASSLGTSGREDTQYF.

The chain is built from TRBV7-8 and TRBJ2-7; D may be TRBD2 (6 bases). Germline lookup yields CDR1 SGHVS and CDR2 FQNEAQ. V dropped 5 bases and J dropped 2 bases, with 19 bases sitting between them. The CDR3 has 16 amino acids. In DNA form, the CDR3 reads TGTGCCAGCAGCCCCATGTCCGGGACTCTCGCCTACGAGCAGTACTTC. Amino acid sequence: CASSPMSGTLAYEQYF.

The gene calls are TRBV5-1 and TRBJ1-2; 10 bases are a match to TRBD1. J lost 8 bases, V lost 3 bases, and 7 bases had no gene match. The CDR3 is 14 amino acids. The germline gives CDR1 SGHRS, CDR2 YFSETQ. CDR3 residues: CASSSSGQGWGYTF. In nucleotides, the CDR3 is TGCGCCAGCAGCTCATCGGGACAGGGGTGGGGCTACACCTTC.

This rearrangement joins TRBV27 to TRBJ1-1, with 8 bases that match TRBD1. V lost 3 bases, J lost 5 bases, and 14 bases stayed unmatched. Germline CDR1 MNHEY, CDR2 SMNVEV (reference sequence). The CDR3 is 17 residues long. CDR3 sequence reads: CASSFGRGPGVGTEAFF. Here the CDR3 DNA reads TGTGCCAGCAGTTTCGGCAGGGGGCCGGGAGTAGGGACTGAAGCTTTCTTT.

The chain carries TRBV7-6 and TRBJ1-3; D uncertain. V dropped 2 bases and J dropped 0 bases, with 11 bases sitting between them. This CDR3 contains 16 residues. From germline, CDR1 is SGHVS and CDR2 FNYEAQ. The CDR3 reads CASSLQTEYSGNTIYF. The CDR3 nucleotides read TGTGCCAGCAGCTTACAAACAGAGTACTCTGGAAACACCATATATTTT.

The chain links TRBV11-3 to TRBJ2-2; D perhaps matches TRBD1 (5 bases). The CDR3 consists of 13 residues. Looked up from germline, CDR1 is SGHNT and CDR2 is YENEEA. With 3 bases removed from V and 5 bases from J, the gap between germline ends came to 7 bases. CDR3 DNA sequence: TGTGCCAGCAGCTTCTCAGGGACCGGGGAGCTGTTTTTT. Translating it yields CASSFSGTGELFF.

The chain recombines TRBV6-1 with TRBJ2-7; D might be TRBD2 (5 bases). Germline assignment: CDR1 MNHNS and CDR2 SASEGT. This CDR3 region has 14 residues. Trimming removed 1 base from V and 3 bases from J, with 10 bases in between. The CDR3: CASSEESSDYEQYF. CDR3 DNA: TGTGCCAGCAGTGAAGAGAGTAGCGACTACGAGCAGTACTTC.

The chain has TRBV5-1 and TRBJ1-3, with 10 bases matching TRBD1. The trim removed 4 bases at V and 10 bases at J, leaving 14 bases unmatched. The CDR3 runs to 16 residues. Germline loops: CDR1 SGHRS, CDR2 YFSETQ. The CDR3 is CASSAYEGQGKGTIYF. For the CDR3, the DNA is TGCGCCAGCAGCGCCTATGAGGGACAGGGGAAGGGGACCATATATTTT.

V and J are TRBV25-1 and TRBJ2-1; 7 bases line up with TRBD2. Germline loops: CDR1 MGHDK, CDR2 SYGVNS. The V gene end was trimmed by 7 bases and the J gene end by 3 bases; junction bases not matched to a gene: 3. The CDR3 covers 13 residues. Written as DNA, the CDR3 is TGTGCCAGCATAAGCGGGAACTACAATGAGCAGTTCTTC. Amino acid sequence: CASISGNYNEQFF.

The chain links TRBV9 to TRBJ2-7; 10 bases line up with TRBD2. Germline CDR1 and CDR2: SGDLS and YYNGEE. This CDR3 is 14 amino acids long. The V gene end was trimmed by 5 bases and the J gene end by 6 bases; junction bases not matched to a gene: 8. The CDR3 sequence: CASSPYSGRSEQYF. The CDR3, as DNA: TGTGCCAGCAGTCCCTATAGCGGGAGGAGCGAGCAGTACTTC.

This clone was picked up one time. This rearrangement joins TRBV30 to TRBJ2-1, with D tentatively TRBD2 (6 bases). With 3 bases removed from V and 9 bases from J, the gap between germline ends came to 15 bases. Germline V gene lookup returns CDR1 GTSNPN and CDR2 SVGIG (reference sequence). This CDR3 is built from 13 residues. CDR3 bases: TGTGCCTGGAGCACGGGACTTCCGCTTGAGCAGTTCTTC. Amino acids: CAWSTGLPLEQFF. Supplemented by reference TRBV30 and TRBJ2-1, the full variable domain reads SQTIHQWPATLVQPVGSPLSLECTVEGTSNPNLYWYRQAAGRGLQLLFYSVGIGQISSEVPQNLSASRPQDRQFILSSKKLLLSDSGFYLCAWSTGLPLEQFFGPGTRLTVL.

In its sample, this clone was seen once. The chain links TRBV19 to TRBJ2-7; D might be TRBD1 (5 bases). V lost 5 bases to trimming and J lost 1 base, with 12 bases between them. The CDR3 is 14 residues long. Germline V gene sequence: CDR1 LNHDA, CDR2 SQIVND (reference sequence). The CDR3 is CASSFTGASYEQYF. The CDR3 DNA sequence: TGTGCCAGTAGTTTTACAGGAGCATCCTACGAGCAGTACTTC.

CDR3 amino acids: CASSLEWREETQYF. The CDR3 DNA sequence: TGTGCCAGCAGCTTGGAGTGGCGGGAAGAGACCCAGTACTTC. The rearrangement joins TRBV5-4 to TRBJ2-5, with D tentatively TRBD2 (5 bases). The CDR3 covers 14 residues. V lost 0 bases to trimming and J lost 3 bases, with 9 bases between them. Germline lookup yields CDR1 SGHNT and CDR2 YYREEE (reference sequence).

The chain has TRBV5-4 and TRBJ1-1, with a weak D call TRBD1 (5 bases). The germline gives CDR1 SGHNT, CDR2 YYREEE (reference sequence). Trimming took off 2 bases at V and 3 bases at J, with 14 bases between the two ends. The CDR3 extends over 15 amino acids. The CDR3 nucleotides read TGTGCCAGCAGCTTACCGATCGGAGGGGACACTGAAGCTTTCTTT. Translation gives CASSLPIGGDTEAFF.

This chain connects TRBV5-1 to TRBJ1-1, with D perhaps TRBD1 (5 bases). The CDR3 has 14 amino acids. The V gene lost 0 bases and the J gene lost 11 bases, with 17 bases spanning the gap. Germline V gene sequence: CDR1 SGHRS, CDR2 YFSETQ. The CDR3 DNA is TGCGCCAGCAGCTTGGGGCAGGGCGGTGATCGGGCTTTCTTT. Translating gives CASSLGQGGDRAFF.

The V call is TRBV7-2, the J call TRBJ2-1; TRBD2 matches 7 bases. There are 15 residues in the CDR3. Trimming at V came to 3 bases and at J to 4 bases, leaving 6 bases not matched to a gene. Looked up from germline, CDR1 is SGHTA and CDR2 is FQGNSA. The CDR3 DNA reads as TGTGCCAGCAGCTTCTCGACTAGCTATTACAATGAGCAGTTCTTC. Translating gives CASSFSTSYYNEQFF.

Written as DNA, the CDR3 is TGTGCCAGCAGCTCCGGGGGAAAGTTGAACATTCAGTACTTC. Its protein is CASSSGGKLNIQYF. This chain connects TRBV9 to TRBJ2-4; D is perhaps TRBD2 (6 bases). Germline V gives CDR1 SGDLS, CDR2 YYNGEE. This CDR3 region has 14 residues. V lost 4 bases and J 7 bases, leaving 15 bases between the germline ends.

V usage is TRBV30 and J usage is TRBJ2-3; tentative D call: TRBD1 (5 bases). V lost 4 bases to trimming and J lost 8 bases, with 16 bases between them. The CDR3 length is 13 residues. Germline CDR1 reads GTSNPN; CDR2 reads SVGIG (reference sequence). The CDR3 DNA reads as TGTGCCTGGATAGAACAGGCCCAAGGTACGCAGTATTTT. Translated: CAWIEQAQGTQYF.

The chain employs TRBV6-5 and TRBJ1-3; D is ambiguous. V was shortened by 6 bases and J by 5 bases, with 5 bases between the two germline ends. Germline V CDR1 and CDR2: MNHEY, SVGAGI. The CDR3 spans 11 residues. CDR3 loop: CASSLRNTIYF. Here the CDR3 DNA reads TGTGCCAGCAGCCTAAGAAACACCATATATTTT.

The chain links TRBV2 to TRBJ2-1; possible D gene TRBD2, 6 bases. The germline V and J ends were trimmed by 8 bases and 4 bases, with 15 bases remaining between them. This CDR3 is 14 amino acids long. Per the germline V gene, CDR1 is SNHLY and CDR2 is FYNNEI. The CDR3 DNA is TGTGCCAGCGGGGAGACTAGATCATACAATGAGCAGTTCTTC. It codes for CASGETRSYNEQFF. Based on the CDR3 plus reference TRBV2 and TRBJ2-1, the full variable domain is EPEVTQTPSHQVTQMGQEVILRCVPISNHLYFYWYRQILGQKVEFLVSFYNNEISEKSEIFDDQFSVERPDGSNFTLKIRSTKLEDSAMYFCASGETRSYNEQFFGPGTRLTVL.

The rearrangement links TRBV5-1 to TRBJ1-4, with D maybe TRBD1 (6 bases). The CDR3 spans 14 residues. The V end lost 0 bases, the J end lost 4 bases, and 7 bases lay between the germline ends. Germline assignment: CDR1 SGHRS and CDR2 YFSETQ. CDR3 DNA: TGCGCCAGCAGCTTGGGACAGGATAATGAAAAACTGTTTTTT. This encodes CASSLGQDNEKLFF.

This chain links TRBV30 with TRBJ1-5; unclear D gene. Trimming left V 2 bases short and J 7 bases short, with 9 bases between. Per the germline V gene, CDR1 is GTSNPN and CDR2 is SVGIG (reference sequence). There are 12 residues in the CDR3. Here the CDR3 DNA reads TGTGCCTGGAGTACGGCGGGGCAGCCCCAGCATTTT. Protein sequence: CAWSTAGQPQHF.

The chain carries TRBV6-5 and TRBJ1-4; no definite D call. This CDR3 region has 16 residues. In germline, CDR1 is MNHEY, CDR2 SVGAGI. Trimming took 4 bases from V and 4 from J, leaving 16 bases between them. The CDR3 DNA sequence: TGTGCCAGCAGTTCCGACGGATCCAGAGGTAATGAAAAACTGTTTTTT. Encoded protein: CASSSDGSRGNEKLFF.

The CDR3 loop is CASSSPGQEEQYF. The DNA of the CDR3 is TGTGCCAGTAGTAGCCCGGGACAAGAAGAGCAGTACTTC. The chain is built from TRBV19 and TRBJ2-7, with a tentative D call TRBD1 (6 bases). V was cut by 4 bases and J by 7 bases, with 14 bases left in between. CDR1 and CDR2 from the germline V gene are LNHDA and SQIVND (reference sequence). The CDR3 contains 13 residues.

The chain links TRBV5-4 to TRBJ2-3, with 7 bases matching TRBD2. After removal of 0 bases from V and 7 bases from J, the junction contained 8 bases not matched to a gene. Per germline, CDR1 SGHNT and CDR2 YYREEE (reference sequence). CDR3 length equals 15 residues. The CDR3 is CASSLAWRESNTQYF. The CDR3, as DNA: TGTGCCAGCAGCTTGGCTTGGCGGGAGTCGAATACGCAGTATTTT.

The rearrangement joins TRBV5-1 to TRBJ2-1; TRBD1 matches at 7 bases. This CDR3 is 16 amino acids long. CDR1 and CDR2 (germline): SGHRS, YFSETQ. V trimming: 1 base; J trimming: 6 bases; junction bases outside the gene matches: 10. The CDR3, as DNA: TGCGCCAGCAGCTTGTATAGGGGGCAGGGTAGCAATGAGCAGTTCTTC. This encodes CASSLYRGQGSNEQFF.

J is TRBJ2-7 and V is TRBV5-4; D call uncertain. CDR1 SGHNT and CDR2 YYREEE come from the germline V gene (reference sequence). There are 14 residues in the CDR3. Deletions cut 0 bases from V and 4 bases from J, with 11 bases between. Here the CDR3 reads CASSLETMPYEQYF. Here the CDR3 DNA reads TGTGCCAGCAGCTTGGAAACTATGCCATACGAGCAGTACTTC. The whole variable domain, filled in from reference TRBV5-4 and TRBJ2-7, reads ETGVTQSPTHLIKTRGQQVTLRCSSQSGHNTVSWYQQALGQGPQFIFQYYREEENGRGNFPPRFSGLQFPNYSSELNVNALELDDSALYLCASSLETMPYEQYFGPGTRLTVT.

This rearrangement joins TRBV11-3 to TRBJ1-1; unclear D gene. Germline loops: CDR1 SGHNT, CDR2 YENEEA. Trimming cost V 0 bases and J 2 bases, with 16 bases left between them. The length of the CDR3 is 17 residues. Written as DNA, the CDR3 is TGTGCCAGCAGCTTAGAGAGGATTGGCAGCTTTAACACTGAAGCTTTCTTT. Translation gives CASSLERIGSFNTEAFF.

The sample holds one count of this clone. The chain uses TRBV19 and TRBJ2-1; D not certain. V was cut by 1 base and J by 0 bases, with 10 bases left in between. Germline CDR1 and CDR2: LNHDA and SQIVND (reference sequence). CDR3 length: 16 residues. CDR3 coding DNA: TGTGCCAGTAGTATAGCCGGCGGTATCTCCTACAATGAGCAGTTCTTC. The encoded protein is CASSIAGGISYNEQFF.